This T cell receptor (beta chain) was recovered during a study of human T cells and chemical hapten exposure. Study in general: Mostly female, the patients presented with alopecia areata, totalis or universalis.

Whole-study results and caveats: Expanded TCR sets contained significantly more large CDR3 similarity clusters than controls.

The time point was: patch test 1, 2 weeks after DPC sensitization. Treatment reported: therapeutic diphenylcyclopropenone sensitization with weekly scalp DPC. Regarding this clonotype: Its specificity is unknown.

CDR1 is MNHNS and CDR2 is SASEGT in the germline V gene. This CDR3 has 17 amino acids. V dropped 0 bases and J dropped 8; count of bases not matched to a gene: 13. Unique molecular identifiers were attached to individual cDNA molecules within the library. Each CDR3 protein gets one entry after TCRdb re-called the RACE reads with MiXCR. The table records around 100,000 distinct CDR3 sequences, approximately 11% of them present only once. The clonotype originates from a woman between 40 and 50 years old with alopecia areata. Some clones in this sample may be carry-over from other donors' samples. The sample here was whole blood, taken in connection with sensitization to the hapten diphenylcyclopropenone (DPC). This rearrangement joins TRBV6-1 to TRBJ1-2; 9 bases are a match to TRBD1. The CDR3: CASSEAPWGTGRTGYTF. The CDR3 DNA follows: TGTGCCAGCAGTGAAGCTCCATGGGGGACAGGGCGGACAGGCTACACCTTC.